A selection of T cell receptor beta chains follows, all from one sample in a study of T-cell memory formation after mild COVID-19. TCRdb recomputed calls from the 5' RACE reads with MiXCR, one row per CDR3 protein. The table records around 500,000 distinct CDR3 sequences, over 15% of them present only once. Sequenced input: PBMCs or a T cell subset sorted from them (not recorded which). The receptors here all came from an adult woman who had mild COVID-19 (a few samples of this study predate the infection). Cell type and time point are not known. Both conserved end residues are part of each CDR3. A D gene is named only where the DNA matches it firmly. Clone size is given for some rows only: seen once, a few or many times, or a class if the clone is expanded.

cdr3_aa: CASSLRAGGPVTDTQYF
cdr3_nt: TGTGCCAGCAGCTTAAGGGCGGGAGGGCCGGTCACAGATACGCAGTATTTT
j_call: TRBJ2-3
clone_size: .
d_call: TRBD2
v_call: TRBV7-8

cdr3_aa: CSASGRTGSSYNEQFF
cdr3_nt: TGCAGTGCTAGCGGCCGAACGGGTAGCTCCTACAATGAGCAGTTCTTC
j_call: TRBJ2-1
clone_size: few
d_call: .
v_call: TRBV20-1

cdr3_aa: CASNDAPGGTNEQYF
cdr3_nt: TGCGCCAGCAACGATGCCCCGGGGGGTACCAACGAGCAGTACTTC
j_call: TRBJ2-7
clone_size: .
d_call: TRBD2
v_call: TRBV5-1

cdr3_aa: CASSPWTSPNEQFF
cdr3_nt: TGTGCCAGCAGCCCCTGGACTAGCCCCAATGAGCAGTTCTTC
j_call: TRBJ2-1
clone_size: .
d_call: TRBD2
v_call: TRBV7-6

cdr3_aa: CASSPSLAGPYSGANVLTF
cdr3_nt: TGTGCCAGCTCACCATCTCTAGCGGGACCTTACTCTGGGGCCAACGTCCTGACTTTC
j_call: TRBJ2-6
clone_size: .
d_call: TRBD2
v_call: TRBV18

cdr3_aa: CASSPDRGPNEQYF
cdr3_nt: TGTGCCAGCAGCCCCGACAGGGGGCCCAACGAGCAGTACTTC
j_call: TRBJ2-7
clone_size: few
d_call: TRBD1
v_call: TRBV7-9

cdr3_aa: CASRQTGGQQYF
cdr3_nt: TGTGCCAGCAGGCAAACAGGGGGCCAGCAGTACTTC
j_call: TRBJ2-7
clone_size: .
d_call: TRBD1
v_call: TRBV12-3/TRBV12-4

cdr3_aa: CASSQVGIYGYTF
cdr3_nt: TGCGCCAGCAGCCAAGTAGGGATCTATGGCTACACCTTC
j_call: TRBJ1-2
clone_size: many
d_call: .
v_call: TRBV4-1

cdr3_aa: CASSLRLESEQFF
cdr3_nt: TGTGCCAGCAGCTTACGGCTAGAAAGTGAGCAGTTCTTC
j_call: TRBJ2-1
clone_size: few
d_call: .
v_call: TRBV7-9

cdr3_aa: CASSQVGVGGTEAFF
cdr3_nt: TGCGCCAGCAGCCAAGTTGGAGTTGGAGGGACTGAAGCTTTCTTT
j_call: TRBJ1-1
clone_size: .
d_call: .
v_call: TRBV4-1

cdr3_aa: CASSPIGSNQPQHF
cdr3_nt: TGTGCCAGCAGCCCAATAGGTAGCAATCAGCCCCAGCATTTT
j_call: TRBJ1-5
clone_size: once
d_call: .
v_call: TRBV6-1

cdr3_aa: CASRQAGTSGGQETQYF
cdr3_nt: TGTGCCAGCAGACAAGCCGGGACTAGCGGGGGCCAAGAGACCCAGTACTTC
j_call: TRBJ2-5
clone_size: few
d_call: TRBD2
v_call: TRBV6-1

cdr3_aa: CASFQGQTNTEAFF
cdr3_nt: TGCGCCAGCTTTCAGGGACAGACGAACACTGAAGCTTTCTTT
j_call: TRBJ1-1
clone_size: .
d_call: TRBD1
v_call: TRBV5-1

cdr3_aa: CASSYSSRQETQYF
cdr3_nt: TGTGCCAGCAGTTACTCGAGCAGACAAGAGACCCAGTACTTC
j_call: TRBJ2-5
clone_size: .
d_call: .
v_call: TRBV6-2/TRBV6-3

cdr3_aa: CSAAGTGGYLYEQYF
cdr3_nt: TGCAGTGCCGCCGGGACAGGGGGTTACCTCTACGAGCAGTACTTC
j_call: TRBJ2-7
clone_size: many
d_call: TRBD1
v_call: TRBV20-1

cdr3_aa: CASSLTGGIGWINEKLFF
cdr3_nt: TGTGCCAGCAGTTTAACAGGGGGCATCGGGTGGATAAATGAAAAACTGTTTTTT
j_call: TRBJ1-4
clone_size: .
d_call: TRBD1
v_call: TRBV27

cdr3_aa: CSARVRAPEQFF
cdr3_nt: TGCAGTGCTAGGGTCAGGGCCCCGGAGCAGTTCTTC
j_call: TRBJ2-1
clone_size: few
d_call: .
v_call: TRBV20-1

cdr3_aa: CASQRTGGHTPDTQYF
cdr3_nt: TGCGCCAGCCAAAGAACGGGGGGACATACCCCAGATACGCAGTATTTT
j_call: TRBJ2-3
clone_size: .
d_call: .
v_call: TRBV5-1

cdr3_aa: CADQETQYF
cdr3_nt: TGTGCCGACCAAGAGACCCAGTACTTC
j_call: TRBJ2-5
clone_size: .
d_call: .
v_call: TRBV27

cdr3_aa: CASSLDGSLGLYEKLFF
cdr3_nt: TGTGCCAGCAGCTTAGATGGCAGTCTGGGTTTGTACGAAAAACTGTTTTTT
j_call: TRBJ1-4
clone_size: many
d_call: .
v_call: TRBV11-2

cdr3_aa: CASSRTSGGSTDTQYF
cdr3_nt: TGTGCCAGCAGCCGGACTAGCGGGGGATCCACAGATACGCAGTATTTT
j_call: TRBJ2-3
clone_size: .
d_call: TRBD2
v_call: TRBV6-6

cdr3_aa: CASSRRQGGIYGYTF
cdr3_nt: TGTGCCAGCAGTCGCCGACAGGGGGGCATATATGGCTACACCTTC
j_call: TRBJ1-2
clone_size: .
d_call: TRBD1
v_call: TRBV6-5

cdr3_aa: CASSPGVRGRYEQYF
cdr3_nt: TGTGCCAGCAGCCCCGGAGTGAGGGGGCGGTACGAGCAGTACTTC
j_call: TRBJ2-7
clone_size: .
d_call: TRBD1
v_call: TRBV6-5

cdr3_aa: CASSPEYGGELFF
cdr3_nt: TGTGCCAGCAGCCCTGAATACGGGGGGGAGCTGTTTTTT
j_call: TRBJ2-2
clone_size: .
d_call: .
v_call: TRBV11-2

cdr3_aa: CASSRGASHSNQPQHF
cdr3_nt: TGTGCCAGCAGTCGAGGCGCGTCTCATAGCAATCAGCCCCAGCATTTT
j_call: TRBJ1-5
clone_size: .
d_call: .
v_call: TRBV12-3/TRBV12-4

cdr3_aa: CASTISGESHEQYF
cdr3_nt: TGTGCCAGCACCATTTCCGGGGAGTCCCACGAGCAGTACTTC
j_call: TRBJ2-7
clone_size: .
d_call: .
v_call: TRBV9

cdr3_aa: CASSPGSQTGDVRDTF
cdr3_nt: TGTGCCAGCAGTCCCGGGAGCCAAACAGGGGACGTTCGGGACACCTTC
j_call: TRBJ1-2
clone_size: many
d_call: TRBD1
v_call: TRBV6-1

cdr3_aa: CASSLDRLAGDGTDTQYF
cdr3_nt: TGTGCCAGCAGCTTAGACCGACTAGCGGGAGATGGCACAGATACGCAGTATTTT
j_call: TRBJ2-3
clone_size: once
d_call: TRBD2
v_call: TRBV13

cdr3_aa: CATGTSGSIASETQYF
cdr3_nt: TGTGCCACCGGGACTAGCGGGAGTATAGCATCGGAGACCCAGTACTTC
j_call: TRBJ2-5
clone_size: .
d_call: TRBD2
v_call: TRBV3-1

cdr3_aa: CATSPVKQAGGYNEQFF
cdr3_nt: TGTGCCACCAGCCCTGTCAAACAAGCGGGAGGGTACAATGAGCAGTTCTTC
j_call: TRBJ2-1
clone_size: few
d_call: TRBD2
v_call: TRBV15

cdr3_aa: CAIGTANTEAFF
cdr3_nt: TGTGCCATCGGGACTGCGAACACTGAAGCTTTCTTT
j_call: TRBJ1-1
clone_size: .
d_call: .
v_call: TRBV2

cdr3_aa: CASSPGTSVSNEQFF
cdr3_nt: TGTGCCAGCTCACCAGGGACTAGCGTTTCTAATGAGCAGTTCTTC
j_call: TRBJ2-1
clone_size: .
d_call: TRBD2
v_call: TRBV18

cdr3_aa: CATSRGGTSEGETQYF
cdr3_nt: TGTGCCACCAGCAGAGGTGGGACTAGCGAGGGAGAGACCCAGTACTTC
j_call: TRBJ2-5
clone_size: many
d_call: TRBD2
v_call: TRBV15

cdr3_aa: CASSSDRGLYSNQPQHF
cdr3_nt: TGCGCCAGCAGCTCGGACAGGGGGCTCTATAGCAATCAGCCCCAGCATTTT
j_call: TRBJ1-5
clone_size: few
d_call: TRBD1
v_call: TRBV5-1

cdr3_aa: CASRGGSGASIDNEQFF
cdr3_nt: TGTGCCAGCAGGGGGGGGAGCGGGGCTTCAATCGACAATGAGCAGTTCTTC
j_call: TRBJ2-1
clone_size: few
d_call: TRBD2
v_call: TRBV7-8

cdr3_aa: CASRGPLMGTEAFF
cdr3_nt: TGCGCCAGCCGAGGGCCCCTCATGGGGACTGAAGCTTTCTTT
j_call: TRBJ1-1
clone_size: many
d_call: .
v_call: TRBV4-1

cdr3_aa: CSVDGGKSYTEAFF
cdr3_nt: TGCAGCGTTGACGGGGGGAAATCGTACACTGAAGCTTTCTTT
j_call: TRBJ1-1
clone_size: few
d_call: .
v_call: TRBV29-1

cdr3_aa: CSARSTGIVGYEQYF
cdr3_nt: TGCAGTGCTAGGTCGACAGGGATAGTAGGCTACGAGCAGTACTTC
j_call: TRBJ2-7
clone_size: few
d_call: TRBD1
v_call: TRBV20-1

cdr3_aa: CASSARLGSGTDTQYF
cdr3_nt: TGCGCCAGCAGCGCACGACTAGGATCCGGCACAGATACGCAGTATTTT
j_call: TRBJ2-3
clone_size: .
d_call: .
v_call: TRBV5-1

cdr3_aa: CASSLHYLAGLGTDTQYF
cdr3_nt: TGTGCCAGCAGCTTACATTACCTAGCGGGATTGGGCACAGATACGCAGTATTTT
j_call: TRBJ2-3
clone_size: few
d_call: TRBD2
v_call: TRBV7-2

cdr3_aa: CASRPGAGVAYEQYF
cdr3_nt: TGTGCCAGCAGGCCGGGAGCAGGGGTGGCCTACGAGCAGTACTTC
j_call: TRBJ2-7
clone_size: many
d_call: .
v_call: TRBV27

cdr3_aa: CASSERLAAFSYEQYF
cdr3_nt: TGTGCCAGCAGTGAAAGACTAGCGGCCTTCTCCTACGAGCAGTACTTC
j_call: TRBJ2-7
clone_size: once
d_call: TRBD2
v_call: TRBV2

cdr3_aa: CASSQGGRNPYEQYF
cdr3_nt: TGCGCCAGCAGCCAAGGCGGCCGAAACCCCTACGAGCAGTACTTC
j_call: TRBJ2-7
clone_size: many
d_call: .
v_call: TRBV4-1

cdr3_aa: CASSATGDHEQYF
cdr3_nt: TGTGCCAGCAGCGCGACAGGGGACCACGAGCAGTACTTC
j_call: TRBJ2-7
clone_size: few
d_call: TRBD1
v_call: TRBV7-3

cdr3_aa: CASSLVGGPSSYEQYF
cdr3_nt: TGTGCCAGCAGCTTGGTCGGGGGCCCGAGCTCCTACGAGCAGTACTTC
j_call: TRBJ2-7
clone_size: once
d_call: .
v_call: TRBV7-8

cdr3_aa: CASSRTSGGNTDTQYF
cdr3_nt: TGCGCCAGCAGCCGGACTAGCGGGGGAAACACAGATACGCAGTATTTT
j_call: TRBJ2-3
clone_size: few
d_call: TRBD2
v_call: TRBV5-1

cdr3_aa: CASSFTSGEEETQYF
cdr3_nt: TGCGCCAGCAGCTTTACTAGCGGGGAGGAGGAGACCCAGTACTTC
j_call: TRBJ2-5
clone_size: few
d_call: TRBD2
v_call: TRBV5-1

cdr3_aa: CASSTTGSPEAFF
cdr3_nt: TGTGCCAGCAGTACTACAGGGTCTCCTGAAGCTTTCTTT
j_call: TRBJ1-1
clone_size: .
d_call: .
v_call: TRBV12-3/TRBV12-4

cdr3_aa: CASSGPGQFF
cdr3_nt: TGTGCCAGCAGCGGCCCTGGGCAGTTCTTC
j_call: TRBJ2-1
clone_size: .
d_call: .
v_call: TRBV3-1

cdr3_aa: CASGVQGENTEAFF
cdr3_nt: TGTGCTAGTGGTGTACAAGGGGAGAACACTGAAGCTTTCTTT
j_call: TRBJ1-1
clone_size: few
d_call: .
v_call: TRBV12-5

cdr3_aa: CASSLSPGNTEAFF
cdr3_nt: TGTGCCAGCAGCTTATCCCCGGGAAACACTGAAGCTTTCTTT
j_call: TRBJ1-1
clone_size: .
d_call: .
v_call: TRBV7-9

cdr3_aa: CAWSVWGQTQYF
cdr3_nt: TGTGCCTGGAGTGTATGGGGACAGACCCAGTACTTC
j_call: TRBJ2-5
clone_size: .
d_call: .
v_call: TRBV30

cdr3_aa: CASSLQGKVDGYTF
cdr3_nt: TGTGCCAGCAGCCTACAGGGTAAGGTGGATGGCTACACCTTC
j_call: TRBJ1-2
clone_size: .
d_call: .
v_call: TRBV12-3/TRBV12-4

cdr3_aa: CSVRLAGYEQYF
cdr3_nt: TGCAGTGTCAGACTAGCTGGATATGAGCAGTACTTC
j_call: TRBJ2-7
clone_size: many
d_call: TRBD2
v_call: TRBV20-1

cdr3_aa: CASSYEASSYNEQFF
cdr3_nt: TGTGCCAGCAGTTACGAGGCGAGCTCCTACAATGAGCAGTTCTTC
j_call: TRBJ2-1
clone_size: many
d_call: .
v_call: TRBV6-6

cdr3_aa: CASSLSGQGTDTQYF
cdr3_nt: TGTGCCAGCTCTCTGTCCGGACAGGGGACAGATACGCAGTATTTT
j_call: TRBJ2-3
clone_size: few
d_call: TRBD1
v_call: TRBV7-9